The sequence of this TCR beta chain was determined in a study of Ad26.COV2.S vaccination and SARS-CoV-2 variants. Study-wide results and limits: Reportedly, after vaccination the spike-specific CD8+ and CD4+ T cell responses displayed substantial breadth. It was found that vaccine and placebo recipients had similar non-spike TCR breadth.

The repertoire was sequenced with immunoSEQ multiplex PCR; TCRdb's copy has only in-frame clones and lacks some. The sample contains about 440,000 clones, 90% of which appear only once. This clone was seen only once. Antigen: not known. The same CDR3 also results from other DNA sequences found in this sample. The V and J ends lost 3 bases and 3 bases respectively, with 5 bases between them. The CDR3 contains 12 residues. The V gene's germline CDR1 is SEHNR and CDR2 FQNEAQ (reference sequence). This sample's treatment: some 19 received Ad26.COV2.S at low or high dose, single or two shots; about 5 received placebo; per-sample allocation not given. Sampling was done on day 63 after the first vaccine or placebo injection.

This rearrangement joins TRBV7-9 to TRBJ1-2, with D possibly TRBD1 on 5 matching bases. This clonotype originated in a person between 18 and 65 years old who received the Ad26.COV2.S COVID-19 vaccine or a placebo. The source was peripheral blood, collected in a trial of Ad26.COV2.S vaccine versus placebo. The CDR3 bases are TGTGCCAGCAGCTTGGGGGACTATGGCTACACCTTC. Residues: CASSLGDYGYTF.